The clone carrying this T cell receptor (beta chain) was seen ten or more times. The antigen is unknown. This sample includes further DNA sequences coding for the same CDR3. V was pared by 8 bases and J by 2 bases, with 10 bases between. This CDR3 has 13 residues. CDR1 and CDR2 from the germline V gene are MDHEN and SYDVKM. The data derive from a study of shared clonotypes between healthy human individuals. Repertoires were generated with immunoSEQ multiplex PCR, while TCRdb's copy carries only in-frame clones and drops some. The table has over a million clones, 65% to 75% seen once. Study conclusions and caveats: Sampling involved blood alone; tissue repertoires likely differ.

The study separated CD4+ cells into CD45RA+ naive and CD45RA-negative memory subsets. The sample taken for sequencing was memory CD4+ T cells sorted from blood. Noted subset: CD45RA-negative fraction. The rearrangement links TRBV28 to TRBJ1-5; D remains unclear. The TCR sequence derives from a young man in good health. CDR3 DNA: TGTGCCAGCTCAAGACGGGGCAATCAGCCCCAGCATTTT. It translates to CASSRRGNQPQHF.